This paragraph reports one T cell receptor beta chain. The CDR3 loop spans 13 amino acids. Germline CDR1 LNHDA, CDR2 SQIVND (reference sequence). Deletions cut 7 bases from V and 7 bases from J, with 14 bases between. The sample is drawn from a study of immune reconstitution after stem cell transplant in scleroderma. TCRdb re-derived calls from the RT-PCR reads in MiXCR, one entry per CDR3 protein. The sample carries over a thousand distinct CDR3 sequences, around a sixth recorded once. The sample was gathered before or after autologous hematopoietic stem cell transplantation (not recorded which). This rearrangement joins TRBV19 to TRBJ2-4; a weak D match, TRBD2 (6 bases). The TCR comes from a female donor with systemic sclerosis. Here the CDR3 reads CASKEGGGNIQYF. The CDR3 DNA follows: TGTGCCAGTAAGGAGGGAGGCGGGAACATTCAGTACTTC.